The 6 T cell receptor beta chains presented below share a single source sample, sequenced in a study of T-cell reconstitution after alpha-beta-depleted transplantation in children. Molecular barcoding with unique molecular identifiers was used for the TCRbeta library. From the PCR reads, TCRdb called clonotypes with MiXCR, one entry per CDR3 protein. The sample holds 500,000 or so distinct CDR3 sequences, 11% seen once. The sample in question was PBMCs, mostly from graft donor cells, obtained 180 days after TCRalphabeta/CD19-depleted stem cell transplant. Receptor source: a female patient under 10 years old who had a stem cell transplant for aplastic anemia, so the T cells may come from the graft donor.

This clonotype was counted between two and nine times. This sequence joins TRBV20-1 and TRBJ2-3; 14 bases line up with TRBD2. The V gene's germline CDR1 is DFQATT and CDR2 SNEGSKA (reference sequence). The CDR3 has 16 residues. The CDR3 DNA sequence: TGCAGCCCGGGGACTAGCGGGAGACTGGGCACAGATACGCAGTATTTT. It translates to CSPGTSGRLGTDTQYF.

There are many counts of this clonotype. The rearrangement uses TRBV10-3 and TRBJ2-1, with 8 bases matching TRBD2. The V segment lost 8 bases and the J segment 7 bases; nucleotides outside the gene matches: 13. The CDR3 is made up of 15 amino acids. CDR1 is ENHRY and CDR2 is SYGVKD in the germline V gene. Written as DNA, the CDR3 is TGTGCCATCGGTGGGGAGCGGGAGAGGGTAAATGAGCAGTTCTTC. Protein: CAIGGERERVNEQFF.

This clonotype came up a few times. J is TRBJ1-1 and V is TRBV18, with unresolved D. Per germline, CDR1 KGHSH and CDR2 LQKENI. Between the trimmed V and J ends, which lost 3 bases and 1 base, there was a span of 12 bases. The CDR3 spans 15 residues. CDR3 nucleotides: TGTGCCAGCTCACCTCTTGCACTGGCGAACACTGAAGCTTTCTTT. Translation: CASSPLALANTEAFF.

In its sample, this clonotype was seen a few times. The chain carries TRBV9 and TRBJ2-5; no clear D. Germline-derived CDR1 and CDR2 are SGDLS and YYNGEE. This CDR3 has 12 amino acids. The V end was cut by 3 bases, the J end by 6 bases, with 9 bases between. The CDR3 region has the DNA TGTGCCAGCAGCGCCCCGAGGCAGACCCAGTACTTC. Translating gives CASSAPRQTQYF.

In DNA form, the CDR3 reads TGCAGCGTCAGACAGGGAGTAATGAACACTGAAGCTTTCTTT. Translation gives CSVRQGVMNTEAFF. The gene calls are TRBV29-1 and TRBJ1-1, with 7 positions matching TRBD1. CDR3 length: 14 amino acids. Per the germline V gene, CDR1 is SQVTM and CDR2 is ANQGSEA. The V segment lost 6 bases and the J segment 0 bases; nucleotides outside the gene matches: 7.

This clonotype appeared a few times. The chain joins TRBV4-3 to TRBJ2-2; a weak D match, TRBD2 (6 bases). The V and J ends lost 0 bases and 5 bases respectively, with 13 bases between them. The CDR3 is made up of 16 amino acids. From germline, CDR1 is LGHNA and CDR2 YSLEER. The CDR3 sequence: CASSQDHAGYTGELFF. The DNA of the CDR3 is TGCGCCAGCAGCCAAGACCACGCGGGGTATACCGGGGAGCTGTTTTTT.